This T cell receptor beta chain was found in a study of STAT3 mutations in large granular lymphocyte leukemia. Findings of the study overall: After therapy, about 35% of the 18 patients switched clonotypes, all new clones STAT3 wild type. Clonal expansion was inferred from samples taken at other timepoints. In several patients, dominant TCR clone burden exceeded STAT3 mutant burden. Persisting codominant clonotypes may have hidden a small pathogenic clone. In T-cell large granular lymphocyte leukemia, about half of patients showed multiple immunodominant subclonotypes.

The germline gives CDR1 MNHEY, CDR2 SMNVEV (reference sequence). The CDR3 is made up of 13 amino acids. V lost 3 bases, J lost 3 bases, and 9 bases lay in between. The assay was immunoSEQ multiplex PCR, and TCRdb's table has in-frame clones only and misses some. The sample includes under 5,500 clones, around 66% seen only once; the top ten take 71%. For this clone: Its target is unknown.

The sequence was collected from a man between 60 and 75 years old with T-cell large granular lymphocyte leukemia. Some clones in this sample may be carry-over from other donors' samples. Specimen: peripheral blood mononuclear cells. The gene calls are TRBV27 and TRBJ2-7; weak D call: TRBD1 (6 bases). In nucleotides, the CDR3 is TGTGCCAGCAGTTTGGCAGGGGTCTACGAGCAGTACTTC. Protein product: CASSLAGVYEQYF.